Listed below are T cell receptor beta chains from one sample, sequenced in a study of CD8 T cells in Susac syndrome. TCRdb re-called the immunoSEQ multiplex PCR reads through MiXCR, storing one row per CDR3 protein. The sample comprises around 190,000 distinct CDR3 sequences, about 95% of which are singletons, and approximately 0.1% rests with the top ten. The sample was CD4+ T cells from PBMCs. The receptors stem from a human donor in good health. Each CDR3 is given with its conserved first and last residue. A D gene is named only where the DNA matches it firmly. The size entry is marked missing in some rows and otherwise reads once, few, many or a size class.

v_call: TRBV30; d_call: -; j_call: TRBJ2-2; clone_size: -; cdr3_nt: TGTGCCTGGAGTGTAGACGCCGGGGAGCTGTTTTTT; cdr3_aa: CAWSVDAGELFF
v_call: TRBV20-1; d_call: -; j_call: TRBJ2-2; clone_size: -; cdr3_nt: TGCAGTGCTAAGGGAAACGGGGAGCTGTTTTTT; cdr3_aa: CSAKGNGELFF
v_call: TRBV20-1; d_call: TRBD1; j_call: TRBJ2-3; clone_size: -; cdr3_nt: TGCAGTGCCAGTGGACAGGGTGTGCCAGATACGCAGTATTTT; cdr3_aa: CSASGQGVPDTQYF
v_call: TRBV23-1; d_call: TRBD1; j_call: TRBJ2-5; clone_size: once; cdr3_nt: TGCGCCAGCAGTCAAGACCACAGGGGCCGGGGAGAGACCCAGTACTTC; cdr3_aa: CASSQDHRGRGETQYF
v_call: TRBV5-6; d_call: -; j_call: TRBJ1-1; clone_size: -; cdr3_nt: TGTGCCAGCAGCTTGGCCCCGGGGAACACTGAAGCTTTCTTT; cdr3_aa: CASSLAPGNTEAFF
v_call: TRBV15; d_call: -; j_call: TRBJ2-3; clone_size: -; cdr3_nt: TGTGCCACCAGCAGAGGCCATATCGGGAGTGCAGATACGCAGTATTTT; cdr3_aa: CATSRGHIGSADTQYF
v_call: TRBV29-1; d_call: TRBD1; j_call: TRBJ1-2; clone_size: -; cdr3_nt: TGCAGCGTTGAGGGGACAGGGCTGGACTATGGCTACACCTTC; cdr3_aa: CSVEGTGLDYGYTF
v_call: TRBV11-2; d_call: -; j_call: TRBJ2-1; clone_size: -; cdr3_nt: TGTGCCAGCAGCTTAACCCCCCGAGCCACTCGGCCGTTCTTC; cdr3_aa: CASSLTPRATRPFF
v_call: TRBV14; d_call: -; j_call: TRBJ2-6; clone_size: -; cdr3_nt: TGTGCCAGCAGCCAAGCTTCCCCTGGGGCCAACGTCCTGACTTTC; cdr3_aa: CASSQASPGANVLTF
v_call: TRBV5-1; d_call: TRBD2; j_call: TRBJ2-1; clone_size: -; cdr3_nt: TGCGCCAGCAGCCCCGGGACTAGCGGGGACAATGAGCAGTTCTTC; cdr3_aa: CASSPGTSGDNEQFF
v_call: TRBV29-1; d_call: -; j_call: TRBJ2-1; clone_size: -; cdr3_nt: TGCAGCGTTGATCGCGGGGTAAGAATCGATGAGCAGTTCTTC; cdr3_aa: CSVDRGVRIDEQFF
v_call: TRBV20-1; d_call: TRBD1; j_call: TRBJ2-5; clone_size: once; cdr3_nt: TGCAGTGCTAGGGTTGGGGGACAGGGGGTGGCCCAGTACTTC; cdr3_aa: CSARVGGQGVAQYF
v_call: TRBV19; d_call: TRBD2; j_call: TRBJ2-4; clone_size: -; cdr3_nt: TGTGCCAGTAGTGTTCTAGCGGTAGCCAAAAACATTCAGTACTTC; cdr3_aa: CASSVLAVAKNIQYF
v_call: TRBV9; d_call: -; j_call: TRBJ2-3; clone_size: -; cdr3_nt: TGTGCCAGCGGCCCCAGCACAGATACGCAGTATTTT; cdr3_aa: CASGPSTDTQYF
v_call: TRBV6-2/TRBV6-3; d_call: -; j_call: TRBJ1-1; clone_size: -; cdr3_nt: TGTGCCAGCAGTCCTCCCGCTTTCTTT; cdr3_aa: CASSPPAFF
v_call: TRBV27; d_call: TRBD1; j_call: TRBJ2-5; clone_size: -; cdr3_nt: TGTGCCAGCAGTGTACAGGGGGCGTACCAAGAGACCCAGTACTTC; cdr3_aa: CASSVQGAYQETQYF
v_call: TRBV3-1; d_call: -; j_call: TRBJ1-5; clone_size: -; cdr3_nt: TGTGCCAGCAGCCAAGATCACGGGATCCAGCCCCAGCATTTT; cdr3_aa: CASSQDHGIQPQHF
v_call: TRBV12-3/TRBV12-4; d_call: -; j_call: TRBJ1-1; clone_size: once; cdr3_nt: TGTGCCAGCAGTCCGACCCACCAGGGCACTGAAGCTTTCTTT; cdr3_aa: CASSPTHQGTEAFF
v_call: TRBV7-2; d_call: TRBD2; j_call: TRBJ2-3; clone_size: -; cdr3_nt: TGTGCCAGCAGCCCCTGGAGTCGGGGCGGGAGCGGCACAGATACGCAGTATTTT; cdr3_aa: CASSPWSRGGSGTDTQYF
v_call: TRBV29-1; d_call: TRBD1; j_call: TRBJ2-7; clone_size: -; cdr3_nt: TGCAGCGTCCACGACAGGGGGAACGAGCAGTACTTC; cdr3_aa: CSVHDRGNEQYF
v_call: TRBV7-2; d_call: -; j_call: TRBJ2-7; clone_size: -; cdr3_nt: TGTGCCAGCAGCCCCTGGAGCTACGAGCAGTACTTC; cdr3_aa: CASSPWSYEQYF
v_call: TRBV20-1; d_call: -; j_call: TRBJ2-7; clone_size: -; cdr3_nt: TGCAGTGCGAGAGGTGACCTTTTGGGAGAGCAGTACTTC; cdr3_aa: CSARGDLLGEQYF
v_call: TRBV13; d_call: -; j_call: TRBJ2-7; clone_size: -; cdr3_nt: TGTGCCAGCAGCCGGACACAACTCTACGAGCAGTACTTC; cdr3_aa: CASSRTQLYEQYF
v_call: TRBV2; d_call: TRBD2; j_call: TRBJ2-5; clone_size: -; cdr3_nt: TGTGCTGGGCGGGAGGATAGACAAGAGACCCAGTACTTC; cdr3_aa: CAGREDRQETQYF
v_call: TRBV6-6; d_call: -; j_call: TRBJ1-1; clone_size: -; cdr3_nt: TGTGCCAGCAGTAGAGAGGGTCGCGCTTTCTTT; cdr3_aa: CASSREGRAFF
v_call: TRBV20-1; d_call: -; j_call: TRBJ1-5; clone_size: -; cdr3_nt: TGCAGTGCTTTTGACAGAAGCAATCAGCCCCAGCATTTT; cdr3_aa: CSAFDRSNQPQHF
v_call: TRBV12-3/TRBV12-4; d_call: -; j_call: TRBJ2-3; clone_size: -; cdr3_nt: TGTGCCAGCAGCAAAGGACGAGATACGCAGTATTTT; cdr3_aa: CASSKGRDTQYF